A single sample is the source of the 9 T cell receptor beta chains below, sequenced in a study of T cell responses to AZD1222 COVID-19 vaccine (dated by TCRdb to the early 2020s). Interpreted using the paper, the time point label stands for: about 28 days (+/-7) after the second vaccine dose. Library prep was done by the immunoSEQ multiplex PCR assay. What TCRdb holds here is the immuneACCESS table cut down to in-frame rearrangements. Part of the clones is not present; checked against another copy, under half of the missing clones reflect an unresolved V gene, and the others are unexplained. The sample yields around 160,000 clones; 94% were counted once. Roughly 5.6% of the sample rests with the top ten. Sequencing used peripheral blood, obtained 28 days after the second AZD1222 dose. The origin of the receptors is an adult who received the AZD1222 COVID-19 vaccine.

This chain uses TRBV9 with TRBJ2-1, with 9 positions matching TRBD1. Germline V gives CDR1 SGDLS, CDR2 YYNGEE. V dropped 2 bases and J dropped 4; count of bases not matched to a gene: 4. The CDR3 spans 15 residues. The DNA of the CDR3 is TGTGCCAGCAGCGTTGTTGGGACAGGGTACAATGAGCAGTTCTTC. This gives the protein CASSVVGTGYNEQFF.

The chain has TRBV30 and TRBJ2-7, with D uncertain. Trimming stripped 3 bases from V and 3 bases from J, with 6 bases between. The length of the CDR3 is 11 residues. CDR1 GTSNPN and CDR2 SVGIG come from the germline V gene (reference sequence). The CDR3 DNA reads TGTGCCTGGAGAAGGAGCTACGAGCAGTACTTC. Protein sequence: CAWRRSYEQYF.

As to this clone: At one end the junction does not follow the germline gene, possibly because of a read error. The same CDR3 arises from other DNA sequences in this sample as well. The chain employs TRBV28 and TRBJ2-7; TRBD1 might be the D (6 bases). CDR3 size: 14 residues. Per germline, CDR1 MDHEN and CDR2 SYDVKM. CDR3 DNA sequence: TGCGCCAGCAGTCCAGGGGATTTGATCTACGAGCAGTACTTC. Its translation is CASSPGDLIYEQYF.

This CDR3 reads CARQGISGNTIYF. In nucleotides, the CDR3 is TGTGCCAGACAGGGAATCTCTGGAAACACCATATATTTT. The V gene is TRBV2, the J gene TRBJ1-3, with D possibly matching TRBD1 (6 bases). This CDR3 contains 13 residues. Germline V gene data show CDR1 as SNHLY and CDR2 as FYNNEI. Trimming removed 9 bases at V and 0 bases at J, with 9 bases between.

The chain has TRBV19 and TRBJ2-2, with unresolved D. Per germline, CDR1 LNHDA and CDR2 SQIVND (reference sequence). The V end lost 5 bases, the J end lost 1 base, and 8 bases lay between the germline ends. There are 14 residues in the CDR3. CDR3 loop: CASSLGGNTGELFF. The DNA of the CDR3 is TGTGCCAGTAGTTTGGGCGGGAACACCGGGGAGCTGTTTTTT.

This chain connects TRBV6-1 to TRBJ1-1; D is perhaps TRBD1 (6 bases). CDR1 MNHNS and CDR2 SASEGT come from the germline V gene. Trimming left V 2 bases short and J 5 bases short, with 12 bases between. This CDR3 contains 14 residues. CDR3 sequence reads: CASSELGAGTEAFF. In DNA, the CDR3 is TGTGCCAGCAGTGAATTGGGGGCAGGGACTGAAGCTTTCTTT.

The V gene is TRBV2, the J gene TRBJ2-7; possible D gene TRBD2, 7 bases. CDR3 length: 14 residues. V was trimmed by 1 base and J by 2 bases, leaving 9 bases between them. Looked up from germline, CDR1 is SNHLY and CDR2 is FYNNEI. The CDR3 is CASSEEGGPYEQYF. CDR3 coding DNA: TGTGCCAGCAGTGAAGAGGGGGGGCCCTACGAGCAGTACTTC.

The sample holds one count of this clone. The rearrangement joins TRBV24-1 to TRBJ2-7; D unclear. CDR1 is KGHDR, CDR2 SFDVKD, per germline. The CDR3 sequence is 12 residues long. Trimming took off 1 base at V and 5 bases at J, with 5 bases between the two ends. CDR3 residues: CATSDFSHEQYF. The CDR3 nucleotides read TGTGCCACCAGTGATTTCTCGCACGAGCAGTACTTC.

The table lists this clone with a count of one. The genes are TRBV2 and TRBJ1-3, with no clear D. The germline V gene has CDR1 SNHLY and CDR2 FYNNEI. The germline V and J ends were trimmed by 8 bases and 2 bases, with 7 bases remaining between them. The CDR3 runs to 12 residues. CDR3 coding DNA: TGTGCCAGCGGGGAGACTGGAAACACCATATATTTT. Its translation: CASGETGNTIYF.